This TCR beta chain was sequenced in a study of CD8+ T cells in alopecia areata. Turning to the study itself: Treated patients received severity scores based on the percentage of scalp area affected.

Treatment specified: oral pan-JAK inhibitor, 5-10 mg twice daily. Sequencing templates came from extracted RNA that was reverse transcribed into cDNA. Assay: immunoSEQ multiplex PCR; the TCRdb copy retains only in-frame clones and omits some. The top ten hold around 0.46% of the sample, which has about 120,000 clones, about 50% seen once. Germline CDR1 is ENHRY and CDR2 is SYGVKD. The CDR3 sequence is 13 residues long. V was trimmed by 10 bases and J by 2 bases, leaving 15 bases between them. The sample was CD4+ T cells sorted from blood, taken at week 4, from a patient treated with tofacitinib. This clonotype was sampled from a human donor with alopecia areata. This sequence joins TRBV10-3 and TRBJ2-7, with a possible D match to TRBD1 (5 bases). This chain's CDR3 is CATNADTAYEQYF. The DNA for the CDR3 is TGTGCCACCAATGCGGACACCGCCTACGAGCAGTACTTC.